This passage covers 27 T cell receptor beta chains from one sample sequenced in a study of long-term antiretroviral therapy in people with HIV. The libraries were made with immunoSEQ v3.0 at survey level. The data were produced by immunoSEQ multiplex PCR, yet TCRdb's version contains in-frame clones alone and is incomplete. The data show fewer than 30,000 clones, roughly 83% seen once. Here the sequenced sample was unsorted PBMCs, taken 2.8 years after starting antiretroviral therapy. The receptors shown here come from a man aged 25 to 40 with HIV.

The chain joins TRBV7-9 to TRBJ2-1; D not resolved. The V end was cut by 7 bases, the J end by 8 bases, with 12 bases between. Germline CDR1 is SEHNR and CDR2 is FQNEAQ (reference sequence). The CDR3 is 12 residues long. The CDR3 nucleotides are TGTGCCAGCACGAGGACGTATGATGAGCAGTTCTTC. Translation: CASTRTYDEQFF. The whole variable domain, remainder taken from reference TRBV7-9 and TRBJ2-1, is DTGVSQNPRHKITKRGQNVTFRCDPISEHNRLYWYRQTLGQGPEFLTYFQNEAQLEKSRLLSDRFSAERPKGSFSTLEIQRTEQGDSAMYLCASTRTYDEQFFGPGTRLTVL.

A few counts support this clone. The genes are TRBV4-3 and TRBJ2-1; D gene unclear. V shed 0 bases and J shed 8 bases, with 14 bases lying between them. This CDR3 is built from 15 residues. Germline CDR1 reads LGHNA; CDR2 reads YSLEER. Here the CDR3 DNA reads TGCGCCAGCAGCCAAGACTGGACCGACGGGCATGAGCAGTTCTTC. Protein: CASSQDWTDGHEQFF.

The V and J genes are TRBV29-1 and TRBJ1-1, with D tentatively TRBD1 (6 bases). This CDR3 is 14 amino acids long. Germline V lookup: CDR1 SQVTM, CDR2 ANQGSEA. The V end was cut by 4 bases, the J end by 6 bases, with 18 bases between. CDR3 DNA sequence: TGCAGCGTTGCAGTTTTATGGGGGGCCCCTGAAGCTTTCTTT. The encoded protein is CSVAVLWGAPEAFF.

V usage is TRBV5-1 and J usage is TRBJ1-4; TRBD1 matches 8 bases. The V gene end was trimmed by 0 bases and the J gene end by 8 bases; junction bases not matched to a gene: 9. Per germline, CDR1 SGHRS and CDR2 YFSETQ. CDR3 size: 16 residues. Here the CDR3 reads CASSLDVRGREEKLFF. CDR3 nucleotide sequence: TGCGCCAGCAGCTTGGATGTCAGGGGGCGAGAAGAAAAACTGTTTTTT.

The V gene is TRBV27, the J gene TRBJ1-1; D uncertain. The CDR3 sequence is 13 residues long. Per the germline V gene, CDR1 is MNHEY and CDR2 is SMNVEV (reference sequence). The V end lost 2 bases, the J end lost 1 base, and 5 bases lay between the germline ends. CDR3: CASSLGQNTEAFF. For the CDR3, the DNA is TGTGCCAGCAGTTTAGGGCAGAACACTGAAGCTTTCTTT.

The chain links TRBV6-1 to TRBJ2-7, with a possible D match to TRBD2 (5 bases). CDR3 length equals 17 residues. Trimming removed 4 bases from V and 0 bases from J, with 19 bases in between. CDR1 is MNHNS and CDR2 is SASEGT in the germline V gene. The CDR3 DNA follows: TGTGCCAGCAGTGGGGAGCCAACGCGATCCAGCTCCTACGAGCAGTACTTC. It yields the protein CASSGEPTRSSSYEQYF.

The V call is TRBV14, the J call TRBJ2-7, with 11 bases lining up with TRBD2. The V gene's germline CDR1 is SGHDN and CDR2 FVKESK. CDR3 length: 15 residues. After removal of 0 bases from V and 5 bases from J, the junction contained 3 bases not matched to a gene. CDR3 coding DNA: TGTGCCAGCAGCCAAGATAGCGGGAGGGCCCACGAGCAGTACTTC. As protein: CASSQDSGRAHEQYF.

In nucleotides, the CDR3 is TGTGCCAGCAGTTTCTCCGGGGGCACTGAAGCTTTCTTT. Its protein product is CASSFSGGTEAFF. This chain links TRBV27 with TRBJ1-1, with D possibly being TRBD1 (5 bases). The CDR3 spans 13 residues. V lost 3 bases and J 4 bases, leaving 9 bases between the germline ends. The germline V gene encodes CDR1 MNHEY and CDR2 SMNVEV (reference sequence).

The chain is built from TRBV6-1 and TRBJ2-7; D unresolved. Trimming shortened V by 8 bases and J by 2 bases, and 19 bases separated the two germline ends. The CDR3 sequence is 15 residues long. Germline CDR1 and CDR2: MNHNS and SASEGT. Here the CDR3 reads CASDYGVIGTYEQYF. The CDR3 nucleotides are TGTGCCAGCGATTATGGGGTTATAGGAACCTACGAGCAGTACTTC.

V gene TRBV28 combines with J gene TRBJ1-5, with D tentatively TRBD1 (5 bases). Trimming cost V 6 bases and J 0 bases, with 9 bases left between them. Germline V gives CDR1 MDHEN, CDR2 SYDVKM. This CDR3 comprises 14 residues. The CDR3 protein is CASSVRVSNQPQHF. As DNA, the CDR3 is TGTGCCAGCAGCGTCAGGGTTAGCAATCAGCCCCAGCATTTT.

This sequence joins TRBV29-1 and TRBJ1-1, with 8 positions matching TRBD1. Germline assignment: CDR1 SQVTM and CDR2 ANQGSEA. This CDR3 spans 13 amino acids. After removal of 6 bases from V and 2 bases from J, the junction contained 5 bases not matched to a gene. The CDR3 DNA reads as TGCAGCGTCTCGGACAGGGTCAACACTGAAGCTTTCTTT. As protein: CSVSDRVNTEAFF.

V is TRBV9 and J is TRBJ2-1; 11 positions match TRBD1. Germline CDR1 is SGDLS and CDR2 is YYNGEE. With V trimmed by 1 base and J by 6 bases, 12 bases remained unmatched. CDR3 length: 18 amino acids. CDR3 region: CASSVSTGTGGGPNEQFF. The CDR3 DNA reads as TGTGCCAGCAGCGTATCAACGGGGACAGGGGGGGGACCCAATGAGCAGTTCTTC.

The gene calls are TRBV30 and TRBJ1-1; TRBD1 is a possible D gene (6 bases). The CDR3 is 13 amino acids. V was shortened by 3 bases and J by 5 bases, with 13 bases between the two germline ends. The germline CDR1 and CDR2 sequences are GTSNPN and SVGIG (reference sequence). DNA of the CDR3: TGTGCCTGGAGGGTACAGGGAGGAACTGAAGCTTTCTTT. This gives the protein CAWRVQGGTEAFF.

The chain combines TRBV28 with TRBJ1-6; possibly TRBD1 for D (6 bases). CDR1 MDHEN and CDR2 SYDVKM come from the germline V gene. V lost 5 bases to trimming and J lost 10 bases, with 15 bases between them. This CDR3 region has 14 residues. CDR3 nucleotides: TGTGCCAGCAGTCCCCAGGGGAAGGGATCACCCCTCCACTTT. Its translation: CASSPQGKGSPLHF.

The V and J genes are TRBV10-3 and TRBJ1-3; D is unresolved. The CDR3 runs 11 residues. Looked up from germline, CDR1 is ENHRY and CDR2 is SYGVKD. Deletions cut 8 bases from V and 2 bases from J, with 4 bases between. In nucleotides, the CDR3 is TGTGCCATCTGGGCTGGAAACACCATATATTTT. Residues: CAIWAGNTIYF.

V gene TRBV5-1 combines with J gene TRBJ2-3, with D unresolved. The CDR3 extends over 14 amino acids. V was shortened by 0 bases and J by 3 bases, with 8 bases between the two germline ends. Germline V CDR1 and CDR2: SGHRS, YFSETQ. The CDR3 reads CASSLGGVTDTQYF. The CDR3 bases are TGCGCCAGCAGCTTGGGTGGGGTGACAGATACGCAGTATTTT.

The chain is built from TRBV6-5 and TRBJ2-7, with D unresolved. The ends were cut back, 4 bases at V and 7 bases at J, with 8 bases in the middle. The CDR3 totals 11 residues. The germline V gene encodes CDR1 MNHEY and CDR2 SVGAGI. The CDR3 loop reads CASSSGMEQYF. CDR3 DNA sequence: TGTGCCAGCAGTTCCGGCATGGAGCAGTACTTC.

The rearrangement uses TRBV11-2 and TRBJ2-3, with D uncertain. The V gene's germline CDR1 is SGHAT and CDR2 FQNNGV. There are 15 residues in the CDR3. V dropped 5 bases and J dropped 1 base, with 13 bases sitting between them. The CDR3 coding sequence is TGTGCCAGCAGCAAGGACCCATCAGGCACAGATACGCAGTATTTT. Translating it yields CASSKDPSGTDTQYF.

This chain uses TRBV19 with TRBJ2-7; weak D call: TRBD1 (5 bases). The CDR3 loop spans 13 amino acids. Germline CDR1 LNHDA, CDR2 SQIVND (reference sequence). Deletions cut 1 base from V and 6 bases from J, with 10 bases between. The CDR3 bases are TGTGCCAGTAGTATAGGATGGGGCTCCGAGCAGTACTTC. Translated: CASSIGWGSEQYF.

The chain is built from TRBV5-5 and TRBJ2-3; D ambiguous. V lost 4 bases and J 3 bases, leaving 6 bases between the germline ends. This CDR3 region has 12 residues. From germline, CDR1 is SGHKS and CDR2 YYEKEE (reference sequence). CDR3 DNA: TGTGCCAGCAGCGGGCGAACAGATACGCAGTATTTT. Protein: CASSGRTDTQYF.

The CDR3 loop is CASSLAGIHNEQFF. The CDR3 DNA follows: TGTGCCAGCAGTCTAGCGGGGATCCACAATGAGCAGTTCTTC. This chain uses TRBV27 with TRBJ2-1; 9 bases are shared with TRBD2. CDR3 length: 14 residues. V shed 5 bases, J shed 5 bases, and the junction held 4 bases outside the gene matches. Germline CDR1 is MNHEY and CDR2 is SMNVEV (reference sequence).

V and J are TRBV5-6 and TRBJ2-5; a weak D match, TRBD1 (6 bases). This CDR3 has 15 amino acids. CDR1 and CDR2 (germline): SGHDT, YYEEEE. V was shortened by 3 bases and J by 5 bases, with 17 bases between the two germline ends. The CDR3 loop reads CASSYRDTRSETQYF. In DNA, the CDR3 is TGTGCCAGCAGCTACCGGGACACCAGATCGGAGACCCAGTACTTC.

The chain combines TRBV19 with TRBJ2-5; D not certain. Germline values: CDR1 LNHDA, CDR2 SQIVND (reference sequence). V lost 3 bases, J lost 3 bases, and 8 bases lay in between. The CDR3 loop spans 13 amino acids. CDR3 in DNA: TGTGCCAGTAGTATGAATAGGGAAGAGACCCAGTACTTC. Translated: CASSMNREETQYF.

V usage is TRBV6-1 and J usage is TRBJ1-1; maybe TRBD1 (5 bases). There are 12 residues in the CDR3. V gave up 3 bases and J gave up 10 bases, with 12 bases separating them. The germline gives CDR1 MNHNS, CDR2 SASEGT. The CDR3 DNA is TGTGCCAGCAGTGAGACAACAGGTCGAGCTTTCTTT. It encodes CASSETTGRAFF.

The gene calls are TRBV19 and TRBJ2-7; D ambiguous. The CDR3 is made up of 20 amino acids. Germline lookup yields CDR1 LNHDA and CDR2 SQIVND (reference sequence). Trimming took 6 bases from V and 0 from J, leaving 30 bases between them. CDR3 amino acids: CASSSIGRMNPTYHSYEQYF. CDR3 nucleotide sequence: TGTGCCAGTAGCTCCATTGGCAGGATGAATCCGACCTACCACTCCTACGAGCAGTACTTC. The variable domain in full, with the rest retrieved from reference TRBV19 and TRBJ2-7, is DGGITQSPKYLFRKEGQNVTLSCEQNLNHDAMYWYRQDPGQGLRLIYYSQIVNDFQKGDIAEGYSVSREKKESFPLTVTSAQKNPTAFYLCASSSIGRMNPTYHSYEQYFGPGTRLTVT.

V is TRBV5-8 and J is TRBJ1-2, with unresolved D. Germline-derived CDR1 and CDR2 are SGHTS and YDEGEE. V dropped 0 bases and J dropped 5 bases, with 8 bases sitting between them. This CDR3 has 13 amino acids. In DNA form, the CDR3 reads TGTGCCAGCAGCTTGGGCTCAGTTTATGGCTACACCTTC. Translation: CASSLGSVYGYTF.

The rearrangement links TRBV11-2 to TRBJ2-3, with 14 positions matching TRBD2. This CDR3 region has 19 residues. V trimming: 1 base; J trimming: 4 bases; junction bases outside the gene matches: 10. From germline, CDR1 is SGHAT and CDR2 FQNNGV. CDR3: CASSLGGLAGVVWPDTQYF. The CDR3 region has the DNA TGTGCCAGCAGCTTAGGGGGACTAGCGGGGGTTGTTTGGCCAGATACGCAGTATTTT.